What follows are 8 T cell receptor beta chains derived from one specimen sequenced in a study of T cells after posttransplantation cyclophosphamide. Sampled 1 year posttransplant, controls received myeloablative marrow transplants, methotrexate and a calcineurin inhibitor. Produced via immunoSEQ multiplex PCR; TCRdb's table is partial and in-frame only. Here the sample spans 20,000 or so clones, 80% to 90% being singletons. Sequenced here: PBMCs, sampled approximately twelve months after allogeneic stem cell transplant with calcineurin inhibitor and methotrexate. The receptors shown here come from a female patient aged 30 to 40 who received an allogeneic stem cell transplant from an unrelated donor, was CMV-positive, and had acute and chronic GVHD. Some T cells may have come from the graft donor.

The gene calls are TRBV14 and TRBJ1-1; tentatively, D is TRBD1 (5 bases). CDR1 and CDR2 (germline): SGHDN, FVKESK. V was shortened by 3 bases and J by 1 base, with 12 bases between the two germline ends. The CDR3 consists of 15 residues. The CDR3 DNA reads as TGTGCCAGCAGCCAGCGTTGGCAGGGGAACACTGAAGCTTTCTTT. Translating it yields CASSQRWQGNTEAFF.

The CDR3 spells CASSPDGQGRYGYTF. The CDR3 coding sequence is TGTGCCAGCTCACCCGACGGACAGGGACGGTATGGCTACACCTTC. The V call is TRBV18, the J call TRBJ1-2, with 8 bases matching TRBD1. The CDR3 has 15 amino acids. CDR1 and CDR2 (germline): KGHSH, LQKENI. V lost 3 bases, J lost 5 bases, and 8 bases stayed unmatched.

The chain carries TRBV5-4 and TRBJ2-7, with a tentative D call TRBD1 (6 bases). Germline lookup yields CDR1 SGHNT and CDR2 YYREEE (reference sequence). V shed 5 bases and J shed 5 bases, with 14 bases lying between them. This CDR3 has 13 amino acids. The chain's CDR3 is CASRSQGTHEQYF. CDR3 DNA: TGTGCCAGCAGATCACAGGGTACCCACGAGCAGTACTTC. The full variable domain, with the rest looked up from reference TRBV5-4 and TRBJ2-7, is ETGVTQSPTHLIKTRGQQVTLRCSSQSGHNTVSWYQQALGQGPQFIFQYYREEENGRGNFPPRFSGLQFPNYSSELNVNALELDDSALYLCASRSQGTHEQYFGPGTRLTVT.

The chain recombines TRBV5-1 with TRBJ2-5, with 11 bases fitting TRBD2. Germline-derived CDR1 and CDR2 are SGHRS and YFSETQ. The CDR3 length is 15 residues. V lost 4 bases to trimming and J lost 5 bases; unmatched junction nucleotides: 7. The CDR3 reads CASSPGLAGRETQYF. The CDR3 bases are TGCGCCAGCAGCCCCGGACTAGCGGGCCGGGAGACCCAGTACTTC.

The chain uses TRBV5-1 and TRBJ2-3; 7 bases match TRBD1. The germline V gene has CDR1 SGHRS and CDR2 YFSETQ. The V segment lost 4 bases and the J segment 3 bases; nucleotides outside the gene matches: 5. The CDR3 consists of 14 residues. The CDR3 region is CASSQTGTTDTQYF. Written as DNA, the CDR3 is TGCGCCAGCAGCCAGACAGGGACAACAGATACGCAGTATTTT. Full variable domain (remainder filled in from reference TRBV5-1 and TRBJ2-3): KAGVTQTPRYLIKTRGQQVTLSCSPISGHRSVSWYQQTPGQGLQFLFEYFSETQRNKGNFPGRFSGRQFSNSRSEMNVSTLELGDSALYLCASSQTGTTDTQYFGPGTRLTVL.

This chain joins TRBV10-2 and TRBJ1-1; D is possibly TRBD1 (6 bases). The CDR3 is made up of 12 amino acids. CDR1 WSHSY and CDR2 SAAADI come from the germline V gene. V was clipped by 3 bases and J by 8 bases, with 10 bases between them. The CDR3, as DNA: TGCGCCAGCAGTGACCCCGACAGGGAAGCTTTCTTT. Translated: CASSDPDREAFF.

CDR3 loop: CASCRGDTDTQYF. CDR3 coding DNA: TGTGCCAGTTGCAGGGGGGACACAGATACGCAGTATTTT. V gene TRBV9 combines with J gene TRBJ2-3, with D maybe TRBD1 (7 bases). The V end was cut by 8 bases, the J end by 2 bases, with 12 bases between. This CDR3 contains 13 residues. From germline, CDR1 is SGDLS and CDR2 YYNGEE. The full variable domain, its missing parts supplied by reference TRBV9 and TRBJ2-3, is DSGVTQTPKHLITATGQRVTLRCSPRSGDLSVYWYQQSLDQGLQFLIQYYNGEERAKGNILERFSAQQFPDLHSELNLSSLELGDSALYFCASCRGDTDTQYFGPGTRLTVL.

V is TRBV11-2 and J is TRBJ2-1; 9 bases align to TRBD1. This CDR3 has 15 residues. Germline assignment: CDR1 SGHAT and CDR2 FQNNGV. The V segment lost 6 bases and the J segment 2 bases; nucleotides outside the gene matches: 5. CDR3 amino acids: CASRFDRGAYNEQFF. The CDR3 region has the DNA TGTGCCAGCAGATTCGACAGGGGGGCCTACAATGAGCAGTTCTTC.